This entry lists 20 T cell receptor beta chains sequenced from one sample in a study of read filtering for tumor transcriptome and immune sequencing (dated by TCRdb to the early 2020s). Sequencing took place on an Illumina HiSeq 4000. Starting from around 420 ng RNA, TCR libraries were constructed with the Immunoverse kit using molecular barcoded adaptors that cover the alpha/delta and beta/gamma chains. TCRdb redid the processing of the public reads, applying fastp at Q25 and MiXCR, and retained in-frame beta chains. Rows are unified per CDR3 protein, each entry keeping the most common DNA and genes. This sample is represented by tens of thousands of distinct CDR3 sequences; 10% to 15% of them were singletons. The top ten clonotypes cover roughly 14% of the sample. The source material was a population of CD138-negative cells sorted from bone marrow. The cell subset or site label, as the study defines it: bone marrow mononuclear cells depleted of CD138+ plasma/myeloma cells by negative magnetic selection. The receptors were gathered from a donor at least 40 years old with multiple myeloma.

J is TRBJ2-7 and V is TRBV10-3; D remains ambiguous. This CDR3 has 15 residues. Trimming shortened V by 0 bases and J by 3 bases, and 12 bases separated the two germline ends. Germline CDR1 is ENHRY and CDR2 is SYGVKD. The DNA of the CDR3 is TGTGCCATCAGTGAGTCGGGGAAAAGGGACTACGAGCAGTACTTC. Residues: CAISESGKRDYEQYF.

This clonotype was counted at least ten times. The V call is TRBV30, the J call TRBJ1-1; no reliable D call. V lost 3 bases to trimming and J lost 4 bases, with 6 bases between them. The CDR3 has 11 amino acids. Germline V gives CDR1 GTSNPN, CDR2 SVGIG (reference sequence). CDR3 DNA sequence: TGTGCCTGGAGAAAGGTCACTGAAGCTTTCTTT. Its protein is CAWRKVTEAFF.

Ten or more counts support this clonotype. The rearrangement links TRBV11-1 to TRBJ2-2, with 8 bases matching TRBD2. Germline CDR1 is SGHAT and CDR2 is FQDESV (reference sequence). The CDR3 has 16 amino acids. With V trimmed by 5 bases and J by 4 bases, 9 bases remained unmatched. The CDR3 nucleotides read TGTGCCAGCAGCACCCGGGGGGGGCGCATCACCGGGGAGCTGTTTTTT. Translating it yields CASSTRGGRITGELFF.

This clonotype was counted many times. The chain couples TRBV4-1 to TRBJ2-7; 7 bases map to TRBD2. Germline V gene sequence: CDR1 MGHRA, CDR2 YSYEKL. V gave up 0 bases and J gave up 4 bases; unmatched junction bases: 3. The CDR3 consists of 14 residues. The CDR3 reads CASSQDHGGYEQYF. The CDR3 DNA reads TGCGCCAGCAGCCAAGATCACGGGGGGTACGAGCAGTACTTC.

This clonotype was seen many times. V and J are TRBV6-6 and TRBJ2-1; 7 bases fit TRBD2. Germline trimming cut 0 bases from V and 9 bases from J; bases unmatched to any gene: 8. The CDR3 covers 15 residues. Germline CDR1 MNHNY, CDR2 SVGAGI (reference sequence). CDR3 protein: CASSYSGGSTSEQFF. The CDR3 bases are TGTGCCAGCAGTTACTCGGGCGGGAGCACTAGTGAGCAGTTCTTC.

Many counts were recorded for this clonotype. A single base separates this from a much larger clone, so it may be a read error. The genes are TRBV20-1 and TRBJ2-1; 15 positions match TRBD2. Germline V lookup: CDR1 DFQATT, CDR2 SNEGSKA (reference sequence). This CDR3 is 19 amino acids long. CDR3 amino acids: CSARDRTSGRALTYNGQFF. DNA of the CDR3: TGCAGTGCTAGAGATAGGACTAGCGGGAGGGCCTTAACCTACAATGGGCAGTTCTTC.

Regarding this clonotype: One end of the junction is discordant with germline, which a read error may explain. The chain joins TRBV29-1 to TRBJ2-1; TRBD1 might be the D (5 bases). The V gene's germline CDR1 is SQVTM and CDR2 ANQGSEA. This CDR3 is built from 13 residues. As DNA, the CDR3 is TGCAGCGTGCGACTGGGGCCCTATAATGTGCAGTTCTTC. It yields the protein CSVRLGPYNVQFF.

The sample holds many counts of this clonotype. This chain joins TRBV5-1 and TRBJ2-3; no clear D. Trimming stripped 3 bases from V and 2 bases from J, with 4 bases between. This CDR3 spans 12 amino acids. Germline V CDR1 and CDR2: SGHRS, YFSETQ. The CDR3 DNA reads TGCGCCAGCAGCTATTACACAGATACGCAGTATTTT. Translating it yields CASSYYTDTQYF.

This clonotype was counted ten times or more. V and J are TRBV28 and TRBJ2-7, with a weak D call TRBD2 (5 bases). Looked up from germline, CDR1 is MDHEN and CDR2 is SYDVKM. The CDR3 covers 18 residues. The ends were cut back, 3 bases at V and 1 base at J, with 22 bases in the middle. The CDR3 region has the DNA TGTGCCAGCAGTTTCGTCTGGTCAGAAGTGGGAGTTTCCTACGAGCAGTACTTC. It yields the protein CASSFVWSEVGVSYEQYF.

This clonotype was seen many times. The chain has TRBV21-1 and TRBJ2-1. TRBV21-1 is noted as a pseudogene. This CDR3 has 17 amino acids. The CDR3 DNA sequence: TGTGCCAGCAGCATCCTTTCCCAGCGACACACCTACAATGAGCAGTTCTTC. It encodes CASSILSQRHTYNEQFF.

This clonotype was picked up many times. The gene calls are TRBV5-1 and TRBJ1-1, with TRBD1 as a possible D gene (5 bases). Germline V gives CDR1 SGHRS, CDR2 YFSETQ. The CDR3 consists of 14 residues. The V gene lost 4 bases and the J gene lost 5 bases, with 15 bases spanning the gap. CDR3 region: CASSPVRVGTEAFF. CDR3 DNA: TGCGCCAGCAGCCCGGTCAGGGTAGGAACTGAAGCTTTCTTT. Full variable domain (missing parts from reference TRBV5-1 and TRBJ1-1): KAGVTQTPRYLIKTRGQQVTLSCSPISGHRSVSWYQQTPGQGLQFLFEYFSETQRNKGNFPGRFSGRQFSNSRSEMNVSTLELGDSALYLCASSPVRVGTEAFFGQGTRLTVV.

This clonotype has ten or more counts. The CDR3 DNA reads as TGTGCCAGCAGCTCCCGGGACAGGGGCCACGAGCAGTACTTC. Amino acid sequence: CASSSRDRGHEQYF. J is TRBJ2-7 and V is TRBV11-2, with 10 bases that match TRBD1. This CDR3 region has 14 residues. Losses at the gene ends were 4 bases for V and 5 bases for J; bases not matched to a gene: 5. Per the germline V gene, CDR1 is SGHAT and CDR2 is FQNNGV.

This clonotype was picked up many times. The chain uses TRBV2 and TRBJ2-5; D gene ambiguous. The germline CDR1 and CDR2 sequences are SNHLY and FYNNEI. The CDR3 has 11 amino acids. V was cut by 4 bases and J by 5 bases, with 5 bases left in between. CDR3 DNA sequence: TGTGCCAGCAGTGGATACGAGACCCAGTACTTC. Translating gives CASSGYETQYF. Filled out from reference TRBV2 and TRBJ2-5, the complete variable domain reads EPEVTQTPSHQVTQMGQEVILRCVPISNHLYFYWYRQILGQKVEFLVSFYNNEISEKSEIFDDQFSVERPDGSNFTLKIRSTKLEDSAMYFCASSGYETQYFGPGTRLLVL.

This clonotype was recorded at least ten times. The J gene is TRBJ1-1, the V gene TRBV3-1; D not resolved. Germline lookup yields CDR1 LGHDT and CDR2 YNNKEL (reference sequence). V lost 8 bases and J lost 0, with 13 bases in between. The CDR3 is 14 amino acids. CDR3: CASVNRGLNTEAFF. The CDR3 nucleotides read TGTGCCAGCGTCAATCGGGGATTGAACACTGAAGCTTTCTTT.

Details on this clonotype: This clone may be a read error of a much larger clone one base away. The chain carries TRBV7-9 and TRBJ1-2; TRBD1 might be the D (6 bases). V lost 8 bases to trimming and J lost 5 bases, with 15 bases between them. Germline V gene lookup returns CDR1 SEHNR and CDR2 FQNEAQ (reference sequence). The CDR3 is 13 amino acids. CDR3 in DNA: TGTGCCAGCGGCACAGGGAGGCGTTATGGCTACACCTTC. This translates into CASGTGRRYGYTF. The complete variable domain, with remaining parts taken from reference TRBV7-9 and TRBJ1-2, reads DTGVSQNPRHKITKRGQNVTFRCDPISEHNRLYWYRQTLGQGPEFLTYFQNEAQLEKSRLLSDRFSAERPKGSFSTLEIQRTEQGDSAMYLCASGTGRRYGYTFGSGTRLTVV.

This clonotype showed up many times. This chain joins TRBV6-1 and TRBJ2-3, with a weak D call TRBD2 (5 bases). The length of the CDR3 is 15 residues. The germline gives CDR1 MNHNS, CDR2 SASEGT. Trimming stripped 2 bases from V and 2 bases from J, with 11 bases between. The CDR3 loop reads CASSEPGNPTDTQYF. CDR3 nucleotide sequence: TGTGCCAGCAGTGAACCGGGGAACCCCACAGATACGCAGTATTTT.

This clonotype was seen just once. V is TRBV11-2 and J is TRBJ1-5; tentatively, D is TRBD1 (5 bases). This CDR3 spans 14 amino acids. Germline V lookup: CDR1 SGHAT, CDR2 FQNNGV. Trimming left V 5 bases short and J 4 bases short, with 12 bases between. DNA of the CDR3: TGTGCCAGCAGCCCGGCAGGGAGGAATCAGCCCCAGCATTTT. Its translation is CASSPAGRNQPQHF. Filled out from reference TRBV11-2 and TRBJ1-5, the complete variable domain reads EAGVAQSPRYKIIEKRQSVAFWCNPISGHATLYWYQQILGQGPKLLIQFQNNGVVDDSQLPKDRFSAERLKGVDSTLKIQPAKLEDSAVYLCASSPAGRNQPQHFGDGTRLSIL.

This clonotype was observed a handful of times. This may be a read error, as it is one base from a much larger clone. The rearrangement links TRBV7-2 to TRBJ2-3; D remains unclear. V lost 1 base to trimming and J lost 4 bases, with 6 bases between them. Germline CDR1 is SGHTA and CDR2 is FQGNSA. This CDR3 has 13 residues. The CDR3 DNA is TGTGCCAGCAGCTTAGAAGCTTCAGATACGCAGTATTTT. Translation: CASSLEASDTQYF.

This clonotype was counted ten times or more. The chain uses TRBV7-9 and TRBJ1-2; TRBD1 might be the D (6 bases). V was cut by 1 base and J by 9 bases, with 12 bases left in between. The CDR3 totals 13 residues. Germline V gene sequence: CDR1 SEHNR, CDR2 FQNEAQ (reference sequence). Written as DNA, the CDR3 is TGTGCCAGCAGCTTAGTCGGGACACTAAGCTACACCTTC. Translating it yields CASSLVGTLSYTF. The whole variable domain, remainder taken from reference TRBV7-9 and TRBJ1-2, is DTGVSQNPRHKITKRGQNVTFRCDPISEHNRLYWYRQTLGQGPEFLTYFQNEAQLEKSRLLSDRFSAERPKGSFSTLEIQRTEQGDSAMYLCASSLVGTLSYTFGSGTRLTVV.

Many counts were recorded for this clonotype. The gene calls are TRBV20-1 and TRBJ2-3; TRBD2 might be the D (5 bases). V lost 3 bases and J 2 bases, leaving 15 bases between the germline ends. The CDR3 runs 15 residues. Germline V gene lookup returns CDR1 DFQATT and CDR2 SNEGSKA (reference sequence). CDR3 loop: CSASGQRSLTDTQYF. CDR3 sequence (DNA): TGCAGTGCTAGTGGCCAGCGGTCCCTCACAGATACGCAGTATTTT.